What follows are 9 T cell receptor beta chains derived from one specimen sequenced in a study of early T cells in non-severe SARS-CoV-2 infection. TCRdb processed the 5' RACE reads anew with MiXCR; each CDR3 protein has one entry. The sample has roughly 63,000 distinct CDR3 sequences, around 12% seen once; the top ten hold roughly 1.2%. The sequencing here drew on whole blood, taken at baseline. The source is an adult who was a healthcare worker with PCR-confirmed SARS-CoV-2 infection or an uninfected control (not recorded which). The donor label of this sample is uncertain.

The sample holds many counts of this clonotype. Written as DNA, the CDR3 is TGTGCCAGCAGCCAAGATCTCGGGACTAGTCTCAATGAGCAGTTCTTC. Translation gives CASSQDLGTSLNEQFF. V usage is TRBV3-1 and J usage is TRBJ2-1; TRBD2 agrees at 8 bases. Trimming took 0 bases from V and 6 from J; bases not matched to a gene: 7. CDR3 length: 16 residues. Germline assignment: CDR1 LGHDT and CDR2 YNNKEL (reference sequence).

This clonotype was recorded many times. The V call is TRBV9, the J call TRBJ2-1; D is ambiguous. Trimming took 2 bases from V and 3 from J, leaving 15 bases between them. Germline values: CDR1 SGDLS, CDR2 YYNGEE. The CDR3 is 16 residues long. The CDR3 spells CASSVSAGTNYNEQFF. DNA for the CDR3: TGTGCCAGCAGCGTGTCTGCAGGTACCAACTACAATGAGCAGTTCTTC. Complete variable domain (other parts from reference TRBV9 and TRBJ2-1): DSGVTQTPKHLITATGQRVTLRCSPRSGDLSVYWYQQSLDQGLQFLIQYYNGEERAKGNILERFSAQQFPDLHSELNLSSLELGDSALYFCASSVSAGTNYNEQFFGPGTRLTVL.

This clonotype was found a few times. V is TRBV12-3 or TRBV12-4 and J is TRBJ1-1; D may be TRBD1 (6 bases). The CDR3 has 14 residues. Between the trimmed V and J ends, which lost 6 bases and 7 bases, there was a span of 18 bases. The CDR3 region has the DNA TGTGCCAGCAGATTCCAACAGGGAGGGAGTGAAGCTTTCTTT. This gives the protein CASRFQQGGSEAFF.

The gene calls are TRBV12-3 or TRBV12-4 and TRBJ1-1; the D is unclear. V lost 1 base, J lost 8 bases, and 11 bases lay in between. This CDR3 has 13 amino acids. The CDR3 sequence is CASSLDPSGEAFF. In DNA form, the CDR3 reads TGTGCCAGCAGTTTAGACCCCTCCGGGGAAGCTTTCTTT.

The CDR3 here is CASSLGVIGGYTF. In nucleotides, the CDR3 is TGTGCCAGCAGTTTAGGGGTTATCGGTGGCTACACCTTC. V usage is TRBV27 and J usage is TRBJ1-2; D is uncertain. The germline CDR1 and CDR2 sequences are MNHEY and SMNVEV (reference sequence). This CDR3 has 13 residues. With 2 bases removed from V and 7 bases from J, the gap between germline ends came to 11 bases.

This chain joins TRBV4-1 and TRBJ2-3; D is unresolved. Germline CDR1 reads MGHRA; CDR2 reads YSYEKL. This CDR3 region has 16 residues. The V gene lost 0 bases and the J gene lost 8 bases, with 18 bases spanning the gap. CDR3 protein: CASSQDMAGLLGTQYF. CDR3 coding DNA: TGCGCCAGCAGCCAAGATATGGCAGGCCTGTTAGGTACGCAGTATTTT.

This clonotype has just a few counts. This chain joins TRBV6-1 and TRBJ1-5; TRBD1 agrees at 7 bases. Looked up from germline, CDR1 is MNHNS and CDR2 is SASEGT. With 2 bases clipped from V and 5 bases from J, the junction kept 0 bases outside the gene matches. The CDR3 consists of 13 residues. DNA of the CDR3: TGTGCCAGCAGTGAACAGGGGGATCAGCCCCAGCATTTT. Amino acids: CASSEQGDQPQHF.

This clonotype was seen many times. CDR3 sequence reads: CASSPLANTEAFF. CDR3 nucleotides: TGTGCCAGCAGCCCCCTTGCGAACACTGAAGCTTTCTTT. The chain links TRBV7-9 to TRBJ1-1, with D hard to call. Germline-derived CDR1 and CDR2 are SEHNR and FQNEAQ (reference sequence). Trimming left V 5 bases short and J 1 base short, with 8 bases between. This CDR3 has 13 residues.

This clonotype was recorded at least ten times. The junction does not match germline at one end; this may be a read error. J is TRBJ2-6 and V is TRBV5-1, with no clear D. CDR1 is SGHRS and CDR2 is YFSETQ in the germline V gene. The CDR3 runs to 14 residues. This CDR3 reads CASTPGSGANVLTF. The CDR3 nucleotides read TGCGCTAGCACCCCGGGCTCTGGGGCCAACGTCCTGACTTTC.